The next 29 T cell receptor beta chains were all read from a single sample in a study of regulatory T cells in long-lasting Graves disease. As to time point: persistent/refractory GD, antithyroid drugs over 5 years with positive TRAb. PBMCs provided the RNA from which the TCR library was made. For TCR beta, libraries came from iRepertoire HTBI primers and Arm-PCR of CDR3 regions. TCRdb reprocessed the multiplex PCR reads with MiXCR, giving one entry per CDR3 protein. The sample has roughly 400,000 distinct CDR3 sequences, 21% seen once. This specimen consisted of peripheral blood mononuclear cells (PBMCs), obtained when the disease was refractory, from a patient treated with antithyroid drugs. The receptors originated from a female donor with Graves disease.

Details on this clonotype: The junction differs from germline at one of its ends, possibly a read error. The chain combines TRBV7-2 with TRBJ2-2, with 7 bases aligning to TRBD1. CDR1 is SGHTA, CDR2 FQGNSA, per germline. The CDR3 contains 15 residues. DNA for the CDR3: TGTGCCAGCAGCTTTCGGACAGGCAACACCAGGGAGCTGTTTTTT. The encoded protein is CASSFRTGNTRELFF. Using reference TRBV7-2 and TRBJ2-2 for the parts outside the CDR3, the full variable domain is GAGVSQSPSNKVTEKGKDVELRCDPISGHTALYWYRQSLGQGLEFLIYFQGNSAPDKSGLPSDRFSAERTGGSVSTLTIQRTQQEDSAVYLCASSFRTGNTRELFFGEGSRLTVL.

The rearrangement joins TRBV6-2 or TRBV6-3 to TRBJ2-7, with D possibly TRBD2 on 7 matching bases. The germline CDR1 and CDR2 sequences are MNHEY and SVGEGT. Trimming pared 3 bases from V and 6 bases from J, leaving 18 bases between. CDR3 length: 15 amino acids. CDR3 sequence: CASSYGGGGGSEQYF. CDR3 coding DNA: TGTGCCAGCAGTTATGGCGGAGGGGGGGGTTCCGAGCAGTACTTC.

This clonotype has ten or more counts. The rearrangement joins TRBV27 to TRBJ2-7; D gene uncertain. Germline loops: CDR1 MNHEY, CDR2 SMNVEV (reference sequence). V gave up 5 bases and J gave up 0 bases, with 8 bases separating them. This CDR3 spans 13 amino acids. The CDR3 loop is CASSPTYSYEQYF. In DNA, the CDR3 is TGTGCCAGCAGTCCAACGTACTCCTACGAGCAGTACTTC.

This clonotype was seen many times. J is TRBJ2-5 and V is TRBV7-2, with 8 bases identical to TRBD1. V trimming: 1 base; J trimming: 5 bases; junction bases outside the gene matches: 6. The CDR3 covers 15 residues. The germline V gene has CDR1 SGHTA and CDR2 FQGNSA. The CDR3: CASSLEQGVGETQYF. The CDR3 DNA follows: TGTGCCAGCAGCTTAGAACAGGGGGTGGGCGAGACCCAGTACTTC.

This clonotype was found many times. The chain combines TRBV28 with TRBJ2-7, with D perhaps matching TRBD2 (7 bases). The V gene's germline CDR1 is MDHEN and CDR2 SYDVKM. The CDR3 is made up of 16 amino acids. V was clipped by 7 bases and J by 1 base, with 20 bases between them. The CDR3 DNA is TGTGCCAGCATTTCTCGAGGGGGGGATTGGTCCTACGAGCAGTACTTC. The encoded protein is CASISRGGDWSYEQYF.

This clonotype was seen a single time. The chain recombines TRBV29-1 with TRBJ2-7, with D unresolved. The J call is in doubt because the DNA end fits TRBJ2-4 better. Germline V gene sequence: CDR1 SQVTM, CDR2 ANQGSEA. This CDR3 has 11 residues. The DNA of the CDR3 is TGCAGCGTGACGGCCAAAAACATTCAGTACTTC. Its translation is CSVTAKNIQYF.

This clonotype showed up many times. The chain has TRBV28 and TRBJ1-6; D is possibly TRBD1 (5 bases). The length of the CDR3 is 15 residues. CDR1 and CDR2 (germline): MDHEN, SYDVKM. V was trimmed by 7 bases and J by 7 bases, leaving 17 bases between them. In DNA form, the CDR3 reads TGTGCCAGCACCACCCCTGGGGGGTGGAATTCACCCCTCCACTTT. Residues: CASTTPGGWNSPLHF.

This clonotype was seen ten or more times. This chain joins TRBV12-3 or TRBV12-4 and TRBJ1-2, with 9 bases fitting TRBD1. The CDR3 runs 15 residues. The J segment lost 0 bases and the V segment lost 4 bases, leaving 3 bases of the junction unmatched. Here the CDR3 reads CASSWGTGTNYGYTF. CDR3 DNA sequence: TGTGCCAGCAGTTGGGGGACAGGGACTAACTATGGCTACACCTTC.

This clonotype was observed many times. The J gene is TRBJ2-7, the V gene TRBV28; 7 bases agree with TRBD2. Trimming at V came to 8 bases and at J to 7 bases, leaving 11 bases not matched to a gene. Germline loops: CDR1 MDHEN, CDR2 SYDVKM. The CDR3 covers 13 residues. CDR3 DNA: TGTGCCAGCCGACTAGCCTCATCTGGGGAGCAGTACTTC. Translation gives CASRLASSGEQYF.

This clonotype came up a few times. The rearrangement joins TRBV5-4 to TRBJ2-7; TRBD1 matches at 8 bases. The V segment lost 4 bases and the J segment 7 bases; nucleotides outside the gene matches: 16. This CDR3 spans 16 amino acids. Germline V gene sequence: CDR1 SGHNT, CDR2 YYREEE (reference sequence). CDR3 bases: TGTGCCAGCAGCAATACGAAAGGACAGGGAACGCGGGAGCAGTACTTC. Its protein product is CASSNTKGQGTREQYF.

This clonotype was seen many times. J is TRBJ2-7 and V is TRBV7-2; 9 bases are a match to TRBD1. In germline, CDR1 is SGHTA, CDR2 FQGNSA. CDR3 length: 15 residues. V dropped 3 bases and J dropped 7; count of bases not matched to a gene: 10. The CDR3 coding sequence is TGTGCCAGCAGCTTGGGACAGGGTGGGACGGGGGAGCAGTACTTC. It translates to CASSLGQGGTGEQYF.

This clonotype has more than one count but fewer than ten. The genes are TRBV6-1 and TRBJ2-3; TRBD2 matches at 9 bases. The CDR3 has 15 residues. Germline CDR1 is MNHNS and CDR2 is SASEGT. The J segment lost 5 bases and the V segment lost 6 bases, leaving 9 bases of the junction unmatched. The DNA for the CDR3 is TGTGCCAGCAGGTCTAGCGGGAAGGGAGAAGATACGCAGTATTTT. Translation gives CASRSSGKGEDTQYF.

This clonotype occurred many times. At one end the junction does not follow the germline gene, possibly because of a read error. The chain recombines TRBV28 with TRBJ2-2; possibly TRBD2 for D (5 bases). This CDR3 has 15 residues. Germline loops: CDR1 MDHEN, CDR2 SYDVKM. CDR3 sequence: CASSLGPTLAGELFF. The CDR3 DNA reads as TGTGCCAGCAGCTTGGGCCCGACTTTAGCCGGGGAACTGTTTTTT.

This clonotype appeared a few times. The rearrangement joins TRBV29-1 to TRBJ2-5; possibly TRBD1 for D (6 bases). CDR1 is SQVTM, CDR2 ANQGSEA, per germline. The CDR3 runs to 12 residues. The V and J ends lost 5 bases and 2 bases respectively, with 9 bases between them. The CDR3 bases are TGCAGCGTTTTAGGGACACAAGAGACCCAGTACTTC. Translated: CSVLGTQETQYF. Drawing the rest from reference TRBV29-1 and TRBJ2-5, the complete variable domain is SAVISQKPSRDICQRGTSLTIQCQVDSQVTMMFWYRQQPGQSLTLIATANQGSEATYESGFVIDKFPISRPNLTFSTLTVSNMSPEDSSIYLCSVLGTQETQYFGPGTRLLVL.

This sequence joins TRBV9 and TRBJ2-5; 11 nucleotides match TRBD1. V shed 7 bases, J shed 1 base, and the junction held 12 bases outside the gene matches. The CDR3 is 17 residues long. Germline values: CDR1 SGDLS, CDR2 YYNGEE. The CDR3 loop reads CASSLGQGGVLQETQYF. For the CDR3, the DNA is TGTGCCAGCTCCCTGGGACAGGGGGGGGTCCTCCAAGAGACCCAGTACTTC.

This clonotype was observed at least ten times. The chain recombines TRBV27 with TRBJ1-1; D might be TRBD1 (5 bases). V gave up 3 bases and J gave up 2 bases, with 19 bases separating them. The CDR3 covers 17 residues. The germline gives CDR1 MNHEY, CDR2 SMNVEV (reference sequence). The CDR3 protein is CASSFSSGGTGNTEAFF. The CDR3 DNA reads TGTGCCAGCAGTTTTTCCTCGGGAGGGACGGGTAACACTGAAGCTTTCTTT.

The sample holds many counts of this clonotype. The chain uses TRBV3-1 and TRBJ1-6; D is unclear. Germline V CDR1 and CDR2: LGHDT, YNNKEL (reference sequence). The CDR3 totals 13 residues. Trimming cost V 0 bases and J 10 bases, with 7 bases left between them. CDR3 loop: CASSQELGSPLHF. As DNA, the CDR3 is TGTGCCAGCAGCCAAGAGCTTGGCTCACCCCTCCACTTT.

This clonotype was detected a few times. The chain links TRBV15 to TRBJ2-7, with D hard to call. Germline values: CDR1 LNHNV, CDR2 YYDKDF (reference sequence). V was pared by 1 base and J by 5 bases, with 6 bases between. This CDR3 is 12 amino acids long. The CDR3 here is CATSRGENEQYF. As DNA, the CDR3 is TGTGCCACCAGCAGAGGGGAAAACGAGCAGTACTTC.

This clonotype was observed at least ten times. The chain uses TRBV18 and TRBJ2-5; D is uncertain. Trimming removed 1 base at V and 1 base at J, with 4 bases between. The CDR3 length is 13 residues. Germline values: CDR1 KGHSH, CDR2 LQKENI. CDR3 protein: CASSPLTQETQYF. The CDR3 DNA sequence: TGTGCCAGCTCACCACTCACCCAAGAGACCCAGTACTTC.

The rearrangement links TRBV7-9 to TRBJ2-3; possible D gene TRBD1, 5 bases. V was cut by 4 bases and J by 4 bases, with 12 bases left in between. The CDR3 is 14 residues long. Germline CDR1 and CDR2: SEHNR and FQNEAQ (reference sequence). This CDR3 is CASSSRQKSDTQYF. CDR3 nucleotide sequence: TGTGCCAGCAGCTCTCGACAGAAGTCAGATACGCAGTATTTT.

The chain employs TRBV6-4 and TRBJ2-2; D not certain. The V and J ends lost 9 bases and 8 bases respectively, with 13 bases between them. Germline loops: CDR1 MRHNA, CDR2 SNTAGT. The CDR3 consists of 12 residues. CDR3 bases: TGTGCCAGTCGGGCAAGGAGTGGGGAGCTGTTTTTT. Translated, it gives CASRARSGELFF.

The chain uses TRBV6-1 and TRBJ2-2, with 8 bases lining up with TRBD2. Per germline, CDR1 MNHNS and CDR2 SASEGT. This CDR3 comprises 15 residues. Trimming at V came to 6 bases and at J to 5 bases, leaving 8 bases not matched to a gene. CDR3 in amino acids: CASSPPSGGTGELFF. In DNA form, the CDR3 reads TGTGCCAGCAGCCCCCCCAGCGGGGGAACCGGGGAGCTGTTTTTT.

The V gene is TRBV9, the J gene TRBJ2-7; the D gene is possibly TRBD2 (5 bases). The germline gives CDR1 SGDLS, CDR2 YYNGEE. This CDR3 contains 15 residues. With 0 bases removed from V and 3 bases from J, the gap between germline ends came to 13 bases. This chain's CDR3 is CASSVGTDISYEQYF. The DNA of the CDR3 is TGTGCCAGCAGCGTAGGGACTGATATAAGCTACGAGCAGTACTTC. Supplemented by reference TRBV9 and TRBJ2-7, the full variable domain reads DSGVTQTPKHLITATGQRVTLRCSPRSGDLSVYWYQQSLDQGLQFLIQYYNGEERAKGNILERFSAQQFPDLHSELNLSSLELGDSALYFCASSVGTDISYEQYFGPGTRLTVT.

This clonotype was seen at least ten times. V is TRBV28 and J is TRBJ2-7; TRBD1 aligns across 10 bases. V shed 6 bases and J 0 bases; nucleotides not matched to a gene: 14. From germline, CDR1 is MDHEN and CDR2 SYDVKM. The CDR3 runs to 18 residues. Here the CDR3 reads CASRKTGTGVSYSYEQYF. The CDR3 region has the DNA TGTGCCAGCAGAAAAACCGGGACAGGGGTCTCGTACTCCTACGAGCAGTACTTC. Complete variable domain (other parts from reference TRBV28 and TRBJ2-7): DVKVTQSSRYLVKRTGEKVFLECVQDMDHENMFWYRQDPGLGLRLIYFSYDVKMKEKGDIPEGYSVSREKKERFSLILESASTNQTSMYLCASRKTGTGVSYSYEQYFGPGTRLTVT.

V and J are TRBV11-2 and TRBJ2-2; 7 nucleotides line up with TRBD1. The CDR3 runs 15 residues. CDR1 and CDR2 from the germline V gene are SGHAT and FQNNGV. V gave up 4 bases and J gave up 5 bases; unmatched junction bases: 7. The CDR3 loop reads CASSSRTGETGELFF. CDR3 in DNA: TGTGCCAGCAGCTCCAGGACAGGAGAAACCGGGGAGCTGTTTTTT.

Concerning this clonotype: A read error is possible here, since a much larger clone lies one base away. The CDR3 ends on some other residue instead of the conserved phenylalanine or tryptophan, so this is likely a read error. V usage is TRBV5-6 and J usage is TRBJ2-7; D uncertain. Trimming cost V 5 bases and J 5 bases, with 17 bases left between them. The CDR3 has 14 amino acids. Germline CDR1 and CDR2: SGHDT and YYEEEE. CDR3 nucleotides: TGTGCCAGCAGTTCCGGGCCCGCATCCCACGAGCAGTACCTC. Its protein is CASSSGPASHEQYL.

This clonotype was detected many times. This sequence joins TRBV7-8 and TRBJ2-7; a possible D gene is TRBD2 (5 bases). The germline V gene has CDR1 SGHVS and CDR2 FQNEAQ. V lost 4 bases to trimming and J lost 9 bases, with 19 bases between them. CDR3 length equals 14 residues. CDR3 nucleotide sequence: TGTGCCAGCAGCTCCGGACTCCGGTCATGGGGGCAGTACTTC. It codes for CASSSGLRSWGQYF.

This clonotype came up a few times. The gene calls are TRBV7-9 and TRBJ2-5; TRBD1 matches at 9 bases. The V segment lost 2 bases and the J segment 1 base; nucleotides outside the gene matches: 8. The CDR3 spans 17 residues. Germline V gene lookup returns CDR1 SEHNR and CDR2 FQNEAQ (reference sequence). CDR3 residues: CASSLSQQGAIQETQYF. In DNA form, the CDR3 reads TGTGCCAGCAGCTTATCTCAACAGGGGGCCATCCAAGAGACCCAGTACTTC.

This clonotype has just a few counts. This chain connects TRBV6-1 to TRBJ2-6; 8 bases agree with TRBD2. This CDR3 region has 16 residues. V was pared by 5 bases and J by 3 bases, with 6 bases of the junction left unmatched. Looked up from germline, CDR1 is MNHNS and CDR2 is SASEGT. The CDR3 reads CASSPGLVYGANVLTF. The DNA for the CDR3 is TGTGCCAGCAGTCCGGGACTAGTTTATGGGGCCAACGTCCTGACTTTC.